The 5 T cell receptor beta chains below were found in one sample sequenced in a study of T cell repertoires in cytomegalovirus infection. Their target antigens are unknown. TCRdb re-analysed the reads in MiXCR, keeping a single row per CDR3 protein. The table lists some 920,000 distinct CDR3 sequences, about a third of them singletons. This specimen was cultured CD8+ T cells from PBMCs, taken from culture after CMV antigen stimulation. Receptors originate from a human donor in good health (CMV status not recorded). Some clones in this sample may be carry-over from other donors' samples.

The chain combines TRBV4-1 with TRBJ2-1; no definite D call. Germline V gene data show CDR1 as MGHRA and CDR2 as YSYEKL. CDR3 length: 12 amino acids. Trimming removed 0 bases from V and 8 bases from J, with 5 bases in between. CDR3 bases: TGCGCCAGCAGCCAAGACCACGATGAGCAGTTCTTC. Translated: CASSQDHDEQFF.

The chain joins TRBV29-1 to TRBJ1-4; D uncertain. The CDR3 sequence is 12 residues long. Trimming removed 5 bases at V and 7 bases at J, with 11 bases between. Germline V CDR1 and CDR2: SQVTM, ANQGSEA. The CDR3 coding sequence is TGCAGCGTTCAAGGGAATAGTGAAAAACTGTTTTTT. Its protein product is CSVQGNSEKLFF.

The V and J genes are TRBV9 and TRBJ2-3, with 10 bases lining up with TRBD2. CDR3 length: 15 amino acids. Germline CDR1 is SGDLS and CDR2 is YYNGEE. The trim removed 4 bases at V and 2 bases at J, leaving 4 bases unmatched. This chain's CDR3 is CASSFGLAATDTQYF. The CDR3 bases are TGTGCCAGCAGCTTCGGACTAGCGGCCACAGATACGCAGTATTTT.

The chain joins TRBV3-1 to TRBJ1-1; 7 bases fit TRBD1. The CDR3 is 17 amino acids. J lost 0 bases, V lost 1 base, and 8 bases had no gene match. Germline values: CDR1 LGHDT, CDR2 YNNKEL (reference sequence). The CDR3 spells CASSQVTGWDMNTEAFF. The CDR3 region has the DNA TGTGCCAGCAGCCAAGTGACAGGGTGGGACATGAACACTGAAGCTTTCTTT.

The CDR3 DNA reads TGTGCCAGCAGTCCATTCACTAGCGGGGGTCTGGATACGCAGTATTTT. Its protein is CASSPFTSGGLDTQYF. This rearrangement joins TRBV12-3 or TRBV12-4 to TRBJ2-3, with TRBD2 matching over 11 bases. The J segment lost 6 bases and the V segment lost 5 bases, leaving 10 bases of the junction unmatched. This CDR3 spans 16 amino acids.